This T cell receptor beta chain was identified in a study of shared clonotypes between healthy human individuals. Assay: immunoSEQ multiplex PCR; the TCRdb copy retains only in-frame clones and omits some. The sample lists 190,000 or so clones; around 63% were seen once. The CDR3 contains 14 residues. Germline CDR1 SGHDT, CDR2 YYEEEE. Trimming cost V 2 bases and J 2 bases, with 11 bases left between them. Both subsets, CD45RA+ naive and CD45RA-negative memory, were split from the CD4+ cells. The material sequenced was memory CD4+ T cells sorted from blood. The subset is: CD45RA-negative fraction. The receptor comes from a man under 40 in good health. This sequence joins TRBV5-6 and TRBJ2-7; D is possibly TRBD1 (6 bases). The CDR3 sequence is CASSFTQGTYEQYF. CDR3 DNA: TGTGCCAGCAGCTTTACCCAGGGGACCTACGAGCAGTACTTC.